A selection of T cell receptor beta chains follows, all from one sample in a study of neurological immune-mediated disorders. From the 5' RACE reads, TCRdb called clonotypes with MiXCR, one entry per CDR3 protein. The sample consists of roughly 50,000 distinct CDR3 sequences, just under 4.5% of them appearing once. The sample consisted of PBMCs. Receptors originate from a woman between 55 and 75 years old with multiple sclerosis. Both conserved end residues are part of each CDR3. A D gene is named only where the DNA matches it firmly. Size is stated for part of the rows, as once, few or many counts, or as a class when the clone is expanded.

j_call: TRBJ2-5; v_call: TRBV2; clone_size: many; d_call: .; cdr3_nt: TGTGCCAGCAGTGAAGACCCAGGAAAACAAGAGACCCAGTACTTC; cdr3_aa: CASSEDPGKQETQYF
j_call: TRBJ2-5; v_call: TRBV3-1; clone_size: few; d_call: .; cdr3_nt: TGTGCCAGCAGCAAGGGGCGGGGAGAGACCCAGTACTTC; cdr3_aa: CASSKGRGETQYF
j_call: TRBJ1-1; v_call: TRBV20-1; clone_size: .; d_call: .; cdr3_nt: TGCAGTGCTCCCCGCGGCAGGAACACTGAAGCTTTCTTT; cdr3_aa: CSAPRGRNTEAFF
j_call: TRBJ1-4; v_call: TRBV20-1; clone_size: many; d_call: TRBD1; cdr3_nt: TGCAGTGCTTTAAAAACAGGGGATTCAGGAAAACTGTTTTTT; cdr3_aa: CSALKTGDSGKLFF
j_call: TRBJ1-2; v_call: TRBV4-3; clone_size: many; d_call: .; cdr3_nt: TGCGCCAGCAGCCCCAAAGGGTTTAACAGGGTCGGCTACACCTTC; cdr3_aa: CASSPKGFNRVGYTF
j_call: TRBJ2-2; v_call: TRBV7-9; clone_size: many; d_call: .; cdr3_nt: TGTGCCAGCAGGTCCGGGACAATGAACACCGGGGAGCTGTTTTTT; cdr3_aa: CASRSGTMNTGELFF
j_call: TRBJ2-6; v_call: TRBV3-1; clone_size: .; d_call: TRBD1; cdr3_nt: TGTGCCAGCAGCCAAATTGCCGGGACAGGGGGCTCTGGGGCCAACGTCCTGACTTTC; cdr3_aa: CASSQIAGTGGSGANVLTF
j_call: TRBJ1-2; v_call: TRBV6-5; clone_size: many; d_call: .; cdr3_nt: TGTGCCAGCAGTTCAGGGAAAAACTATGGCTACACCTTC; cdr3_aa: CASSSGKNYGYTF
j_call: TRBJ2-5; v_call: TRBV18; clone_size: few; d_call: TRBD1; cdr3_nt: TGTGCCAGCTCACAAGGGACAGCAGAGACCCAGTACTTC; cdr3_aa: CASSQGTAETQYF
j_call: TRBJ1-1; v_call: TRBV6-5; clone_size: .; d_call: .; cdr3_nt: TGTGCCAGCAGTCCCTCACCGGGAAAAAACACTGAAGCTTTCTTT; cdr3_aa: CASSPSPGKNTEAFF
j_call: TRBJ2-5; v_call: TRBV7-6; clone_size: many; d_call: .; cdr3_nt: TGTGCCAGCAGCCAGGGACACCAAGAGACCCAGTACTTC; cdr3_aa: CASSQGHQETQYF
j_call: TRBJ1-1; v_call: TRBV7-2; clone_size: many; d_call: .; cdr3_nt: TGTGCCAGCAGCTTAGGCGGACGAACTGAAGCTTTCTTT; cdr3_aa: CASSLGGRTEAFF
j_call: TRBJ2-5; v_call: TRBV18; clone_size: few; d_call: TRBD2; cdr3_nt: TGTGCCAGCTCACCACCATCTCCGGGGGGAATCCAACAAGAGACCCAGTACTTC; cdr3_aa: CASSPPSPGGIQQETQYF
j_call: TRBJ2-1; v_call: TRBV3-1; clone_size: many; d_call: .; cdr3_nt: TGTGCCAGCAGCCAACACTCACAGGTCACCTACAATGAGCAGTTCTTC; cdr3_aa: CASSQHSQVTYNEQFF
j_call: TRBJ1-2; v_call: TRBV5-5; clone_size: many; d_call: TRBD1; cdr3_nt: TGTGCCAGCAGCTTGGGTCAGGGGGCGCTTTTGTCTGGCTACACCTTC; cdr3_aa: CASSLGQGALLSGYTF
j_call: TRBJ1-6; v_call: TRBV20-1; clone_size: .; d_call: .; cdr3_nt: TGCAGTGCTAGCTGGGGAAATTCACCCCTCAACTTT; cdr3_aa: CSASWGNSPLNF
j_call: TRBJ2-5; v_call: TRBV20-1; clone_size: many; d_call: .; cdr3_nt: TGCAGTGCTAGATTGAGTCTAGGGCAAGAGACCCAGTACTTC; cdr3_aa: CSARLSLGQETQYF
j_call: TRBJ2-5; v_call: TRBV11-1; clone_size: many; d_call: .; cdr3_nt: TGTGCCAGCAGCTTCCAACTTTCATTCCAAGAGACCCAGTACTTC; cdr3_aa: CASSFQLSFQETQYF
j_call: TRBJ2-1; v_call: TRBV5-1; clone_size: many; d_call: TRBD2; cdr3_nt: TGCGCCAGCACCGTGACTAGCGGGAGCTACAATGAGCAGTTCTTC; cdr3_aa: CASTVTSGSYNEQFF
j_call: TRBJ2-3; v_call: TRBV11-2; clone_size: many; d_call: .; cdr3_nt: TGTGCCAGCAGCTTAGATCGGTCAGATACGCAGTATTTT; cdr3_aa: CASSLDRSDTQYF
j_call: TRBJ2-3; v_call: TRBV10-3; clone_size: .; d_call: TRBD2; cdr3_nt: TGTGCCATCACCCAGGCTAGCGGGGCCCCTTCAGATACGCAGTATTTT; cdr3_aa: CAITQASGAPSDTQYF
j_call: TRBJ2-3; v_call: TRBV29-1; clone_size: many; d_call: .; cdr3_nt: TGCAGCGTTGAAGACCCGGGCTTCACAGATACGCAGTATTTT; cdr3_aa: CSVEDPGFTDTQYF
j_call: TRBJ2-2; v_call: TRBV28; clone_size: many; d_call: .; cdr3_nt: TGTGCCAGCGGGCAGGTCGCCGGGGAGCTGTTTTTT; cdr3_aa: CASGQVAGELFF
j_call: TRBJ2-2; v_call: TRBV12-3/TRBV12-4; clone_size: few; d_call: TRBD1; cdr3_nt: TGTGCCAGCAGTTTAGGGGGACAGGCTAGAAACACCGGGGAGCTGTTTTTT; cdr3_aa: CASSLGGQARNTGELFF
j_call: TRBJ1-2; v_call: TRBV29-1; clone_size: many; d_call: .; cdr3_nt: TGCAGCGTTGAGGGGGGCAGCTATGGCTACACCTTC; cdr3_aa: CSVEGGSYGYTF
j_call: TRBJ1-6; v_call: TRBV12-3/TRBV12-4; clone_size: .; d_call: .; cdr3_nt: TGTGCCAGCAGAACGGGACGGTATAATTCACCCCTCCACTTT; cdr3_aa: CASRTGRYNSPLHF
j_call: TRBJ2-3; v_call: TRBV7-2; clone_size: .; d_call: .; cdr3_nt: TGTGCCAGCAGCCTATTTGGGTCCACAGATACGCAGTATTTT; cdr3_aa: CASSLFGSTDTQYF
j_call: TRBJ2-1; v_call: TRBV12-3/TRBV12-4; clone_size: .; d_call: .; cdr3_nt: TGTGCCAGCAGTTTAACTCGGGGTGAGCAGTTCTTC; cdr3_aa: CASSLTRGEQFF
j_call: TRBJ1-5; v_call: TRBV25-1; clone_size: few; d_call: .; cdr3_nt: TGTGCCAGCAGTGAATGTTGGGTTTTGAATCAGCCCCAGCATTTT; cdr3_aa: CASSECWVLNQPQHF
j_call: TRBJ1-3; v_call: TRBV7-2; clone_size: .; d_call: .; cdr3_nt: TGTGCCAGCAGCCTCTCGTACACCTCTGGAAACACCATATATTTT; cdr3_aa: CASSLSYTSGNTIYF
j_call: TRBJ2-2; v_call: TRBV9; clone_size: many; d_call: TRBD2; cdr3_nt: TGTGCCAGCAGCTCAGGGACTAGCGGGGGGGCGGAAGCCAACACCGGGGAGCTGTTTTTT; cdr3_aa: CASSSGTSGGAEANTGELFF
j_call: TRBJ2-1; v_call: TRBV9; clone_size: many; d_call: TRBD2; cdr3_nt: TGTGCCAGCAGCGTTAGCGGGAGACCCTACAATGAGCAGTTCTTC; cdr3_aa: CASSVSGRPYNEQFF
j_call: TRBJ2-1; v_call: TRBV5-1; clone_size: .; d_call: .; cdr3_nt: TGCGCCAGCAGCTTGGTCCCCCGCAGGGGGGGTGAGCAGTTCTTC; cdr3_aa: CASSLVPRRGGEQFF
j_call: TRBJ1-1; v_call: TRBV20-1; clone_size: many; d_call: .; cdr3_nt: TGCAGTGCTAGTCCCCCGCAGTTGAACACTGAAGCTTTCTTT; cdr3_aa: CSASPPQLNTEAFF
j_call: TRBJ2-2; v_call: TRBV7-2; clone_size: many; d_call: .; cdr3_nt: TGTGCCAGCAGCTCCCGGGAGACCGGGGAGCTGTTTTTT; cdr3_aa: CASSSRETGELFF
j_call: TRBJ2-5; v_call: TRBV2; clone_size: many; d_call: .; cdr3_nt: TGTGCCAGCAGTGAAGTAGGCAGGGAGGAGACCCAGTACTTC; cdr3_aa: CASSEVGREETQYF
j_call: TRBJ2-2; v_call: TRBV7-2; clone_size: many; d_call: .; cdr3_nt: TGTGCCAGCAGCTTAAATGGCGTTCTGGCGAACACCGGGGAGCTGTTTTTT; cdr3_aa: CASSLNGVLANTGELFF
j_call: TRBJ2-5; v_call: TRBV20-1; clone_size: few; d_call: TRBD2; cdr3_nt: TGCAGTGCTAGAGACCGGACTAGCGGCCAAGAGACCCAGTACTTC; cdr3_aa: CSARDRTSGQETQYF
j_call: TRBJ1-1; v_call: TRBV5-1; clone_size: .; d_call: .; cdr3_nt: TGCGCCAGCAGCTTCGTGCAGGGGAACACTGAAGCTTTCTTT; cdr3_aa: CASSFVQGNTEAFF
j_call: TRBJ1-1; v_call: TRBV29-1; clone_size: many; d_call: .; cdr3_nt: TGCAGCGTTGAAGATTCCATGAACACTGAAGCTTTCTTT; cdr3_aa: CSVEDSMNTEAFF
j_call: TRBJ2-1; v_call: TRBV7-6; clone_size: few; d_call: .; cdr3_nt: TGTGCCAGCAGCTTTGGGGGACCCTACAATGAGCAGTTCTTC; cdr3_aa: CASSFGGPYNEQFF
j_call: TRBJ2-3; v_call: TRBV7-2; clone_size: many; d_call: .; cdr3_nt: TGTGCCAGCAGCTTGGACGGACTCACCACAGATACGCAGTATTTT; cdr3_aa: CASSLDGLTTDTQYF
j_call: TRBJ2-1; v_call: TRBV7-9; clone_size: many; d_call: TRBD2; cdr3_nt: TGTGCCAGCAGACCGGGGGGAAGGTCGGTATACAATGAGCAGTTCTTC; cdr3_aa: CASRPGGRSVYNEQFF
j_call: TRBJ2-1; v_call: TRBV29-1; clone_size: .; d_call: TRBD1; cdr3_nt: TGCAGCGTTGAAAGTGGACAGGGGTACAATGAGCAGTTCTTC; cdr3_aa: CSVESGQGYNEQFF